Listed below are T cell receptor beta chains from one sample, sequenced in a study of blood T cells in healthy people across ages. Each CDR3 protein gets one entry after TCRdb re-called the 5' RACE reads with MiXCR. Of 850,000 to 1,100,000 distinct CDR3 sequences in the sample, around two fifths are singletons; the top ten hold about an eighth. Sequenced sample: blood. The receptors shown here come from a man younger than 30 in good health. The CDR3 runs from the conserved cysteine through the conserved F or W. The order of the fields is clone size, V gene, J gene, D gene, CDR3 protein, CDR3 DNA. D genes are given only for firm matches. Where a row states a size, it is once, few, many or the class of an expanded clone; other rows omit it.

abundance: few; v_gene: TRBV5-1; j_gene: TRBJ1-1; d_gene: TRBD1; CDR3aa: CASSLEGQAGAFF; CDR3nt: TGCGCCAGCAGCTTGGAAGGACAGGCTGGAGCTTTCTTT
abundance: NA; v_gene: TRBV7-3; j_gene: TRBJ2-3; d_gene: NA; CDR3aa: CASSLNIRKSSTDTQYF; CDR3nt: TGTGCCAGCAGCTTAAATATACGGAAATCTAGCACAGATACGCAGTATTTT
abundance: NA; v_gene: TRBV6-6; j_gene: TRBJ1-5; d_gene: NA; CDR3aa: CASSPEGFQPQHF; CDR3nt: TGTGCCAGCAGTCCCGAGGGGTTTCAGCCCCAGCATTTT
abundance: once; v_gene: TRBV5-1; j_gene: TRBJ1-4; d_gene: TRBD1; CDR3aa: CASSLGQGLSNEKLFF; CDR3nt: TGCGCCAGCAGCCTGGGACAGGGTCTATCTAATGAAAAACTGTTTTTT
abundance: NA; v_gene: TRBV2; j_gene: TRBJ2-5; d_gene: NA; CDR3aa: CASSEGADNEQYF; CDR3nt: TGTGCCAGCAGTGAAGGGGCCGACAATGAGCAGTACTTC
abundance: many; v_gene: TRBV12-3/TRBV12-4; j_gene: TRBJ2-7; d_gene: NA; CDR3aa: CASSPRGSYEQYF; CDR3nt: TGTGCCAGCTCACCAAGGGGATCCTACGAGCAGTACTTC
abundance: few; v_gene: TRBV29-1; j_gene: TRBJ1-2; d_gene: NA; CDR3aa: CSGQGYGFGYTF; CDR3nt: TGCAGCGGCCAGGGGTATGGGTTTGGCTACACCTTC
abundance: NA; v_gene: TRBV9; j_gene: TRBJ1-4; d_gene: NA; CDR3aa: CASSETGATNEKLFF; CDR3nt: TGTGCCAGCAGCGAGACGGGTGCAACTAATGAAAAACTGTTTTTT
abundance: NA; v_gene: TRBV5-1; j_gene: TRBJ1-4; d_gene: TRBD1; CDR3aa: CASSLASGTGAEKLFF; CDR3nt: TGCGCCAGCAGCTTGGCCTCCGGGACAGGGGCTGAAAAACTGTTTTTT
abundance: NA; v_gene: TRBV15; j_gene: TRBJ1-1; d_gene: NA; CDR3aa: CATSESRGLEAFF; CDR3nt: TGTGCCACCAGCGAGAGTCGGGGATTGGAAGCTTTCTTT
abundance: NA; v_gene: TRBV7-6; j_gene: TRBJ2-1; d_gene: NA; CDR3aa: CASSLLSAGGPYNEQFF; CDR3nt: TGTGCCAGCAGCCTACTCTCTGCCGGGGGGCCGTACAATGAGCAGTTCTTC
abundance: NA; v_gene: TRBV6-2/TRBV6-3; j_gene: TRBJ2-1; d_gene: NA; CDR3aa: CASSDRGPSDEQFF; CDR3nt: TGTGCCAGCAGTGACCGGGGGCCCTCCGATGAGCAGTTCTTC
abundance: few; v_gene: TRBV12-3/TRBV12-4; j_gene: TRBJ1-1; d_gene: TRBD1; CDR3aa: CASSFRDRDAEAFF; CDR3nt: TGTGCCAGCAGTTTCCGGGACAGGGACGCTGAAGCTTTCTTT
abundance: NA; v_gene: TRBV5-1; j_gene: TRBJ2-7; d_gene: TRBD1; CDR3aa: CASSIRTGPYNEQYF; CDR3nt: TGCGCCAGCAGCATCAGGACAGGCCCCTACAATGAGCAGTACTTC
abundance: NA; v_gene: TRBV7-2; j_gene: TRBJ1-1; d_gene: NA; CDR3aa: CASSLGQYPAMNTEAFF; CDR3nt: TGTGCCAGCAGCCTCGGACAGTATCCGGCGATGAACACTGAAGCTTTCTTT
abundance: many; v_gene: TRBV12-3/TRBV12-4; j_gene: TRBJ2-7; d_gene: NA; CDR3aa: CASSSLTDSGEQYF; CDR3nt: TGTGCCAGCAGTTCCTTGACGGATTCAGGCGAGCAGTACTTC
abundance: NA; v_gene: TRBV7-2; j_gene: TRBJ1-5; d_gene: NA; CDR3aa: CASRRQTNQPQHF; CDR3nt: TGTGCCAGCAGGCGACAGACCAATCAGCCCCAGCATTTT
abundance: NA; v_gene: TRBV10-3; j_gene: TRBJ2-1; d_gene: NA; CDR3aa: CAISETSYEQFF; CDR3nt: TGTGCCATCAGTGAGACCTCCTACGAGCAGTTCTTC
abundance: NA; v_gene: TRBV30; j_gene: TRBJ2-6; d_gene: NA; CDR3aa: CAWRLKGANVLTF; CDR3nt: TGTGCCTGGAGGTTAAAGGGGGCCAACGTCCTGACTTTC
abundance: few; v_gene: TRBV11-2; j_gene: TRBJ2-7; d_gene: TRBD1; CDR3aa: CASSLDSGQGVGYEQYF; CDR3nt: TGTGCCAGCAGCTTAGATTCAGGGCAGGGGGTGGGTTACGAGCAGTACTTC
abundance: few; v_gene: TRBV20-1; j_gene: TRBJ1-4; d_gene: NA; CDR3aa: CSASVRNEKLFF; CDR3nt: TGCAGTGCTTCGGTGAGGAATGAAAAACTGTTTTTT
abundance: few; v_gene: TRBV4-2; j_gene: TRBJ2-7; d_gene: TRBD1; CDR3aa: CASSQDFRTGDFVYEQYF; CDR3nt: TGTGCCAGCAGCCAAGATTTTAGGACAGGAGACTTTGTTTACGAGCAGTACTTC
abundance: NA; v_gene: TRBV6-5; j_gene: TRBJ2-5; d_gene: TRBD1; CDR3aa: CASSKTYRGREETQYF; CDR3nt: TGTGCCAGCAGTAAAACATACAGGGGGCGGGAGGAGACCCAGTACTTC
abundance: NA; v_gene: TRBV7-9; j_gene: TRBJ2-7; d_gene: TRBD2; CDR3aa: CASTLEGLVNYEQYF; CDR3nt: TGTGCCAGCACCTTAGAAGGACTAGTTAATTACGAGCAGTACTTC
abundance: few; v_gene: TRBV27; j_gene: TRBJ2-7; d_gene: NA; CDR3aa: CASSLLRGGRIYEQYF; CDR3nt: TGTGCCAGCAGTTTGTTGAGGGGGGGCCGAATCTACGAGCAGTACTTC
abundance: NA; v_gene: TRBV7-2; j_gene: TRBJ1-5; d_gene: NA; CDR3aa: CASSLTPGDRPQHF; CDR3nt: TGTGCCAGCAGCCTAACACCTGGAGATCGGCCTCAGCATTTT
abundance: few; v_gene: TRBV11-1; j_gene: TRBJ2-1; d_gene: TRBD1; CDR3aa: CASSRPAAGTDSYNEQFF; CDR3nt: TGTGCCAGCAGCCGGCCCGCGGCCGGGACAGACTCCTACAATGAGCAGTTCTTC
abundance: NA; v_gene: TRBV9; j_gene: TRBJ2-2; d_gene: NA; CDR3aa: CASGRGELFF; CDR3nt: TGTGCCAGCGGTCGTGGGGAGCTGTTTTTT
abundance: NA; v_gene: TRBV20-1; j_gene: TRBJ2-7; d_gene: NA; CDR3aa: CSARDRRLGGYEQYF; CDR3nt: TGCAGTGCTAGAGACCGACGTTTAGGGGGCTACGAGCAGTACTTC
abundance: few; v_gene: TRBV12-3/TRBV12-4; j_gene: TRBJ1-2; d_gene: TRBD1; CDR3aa: CASISTTGKTTYGYTF; CDR3nt: TGTGCCAGCATTTCTACGACAGGGAAGACAACCTATGGCTACACCTTC
abundance: NA; v_gene: TRBV13; j_gene: TRBJ2-3; d_gene: NA; CDR3aa: CASSSPGFFGDTQYF; CDR3nt: TGTGCCAGCAGCTCACCCGGGTTTTTCGGCGATACGCAGTATTTT
abundance: NA; v_gene: TRBV7-9; j_gene: TRBJ2-1; d_gene: NA; CDR3aa: CASSSQHGTDSSYNEQFF; CDR3nt: TGTGCCAGCAGCTCACAACACGGGACGGACAGCTCCTACAATGAGCAGTTCTTC
abundance: NA; v_gene: TRBV20-1; j_gene: TRBJ2-7; d_gene: NA; CDR3aa: CSATDYNAQYF; CDR3nt: TGCAGTGCTACGGACTACAATGCGCAGTACTTC
abundance: many; v_gene: TRBV5-6; j_gene: TRBJ2-1; d_gene: NA; CDR3aa: CASSPVWIDNEQFF; CDR3nt: TGTGCCAGCAGCCCGGTCTGGATAGACAATGAGCAGTTCTTC
abundance: NA; v_gene: TRBV20-1; j_gene: TRBJ2-7; d_gene: NA; CDR3aa: CSAGQRTYEQYF; CDR3nt: TGCAGCGCTGGGCAGCGCACCTACGAGCAGTACTTC
abundance: NA; v_gene: TRBV3-1; j_gene: TRBJ1-5; d_gene: NA; CDR3aa: CASSPSPRQPQHF; CDR3nt: TGTGCCAGCAGCCCCTCTCCGAGGCAGCCCCAGCATTTT
abundance: NA; v_gene: TRBV20-1; j_gene: TRBJ2-3; d_gene: TRBD2; CDR3aa: CSARRAGVTDTQYF; CDR3nt: TGCAGTGCTAGAAGGGCGGGGGTCACAGATACGCAGTATTTT
abundance: many; v_gene: TRBV10-3; j_gene: TRBJ2-3; d_gene: NA; CDR3aa: CATSRKVATDTQYF; CDR3nt: TGTGCCACCTCGAGGAAGGTCGCCACAGATACGCAGTATTTT
abundance: NA; v_gene: TRBV5-1; j_gene: TRBJ1-5; d_gene: NA; CDR3aa: CASSLGTEIFRNQPQHF; CDR3nt: TGCGCCAGCAGCTTGGGGACAGAAATTTTTCGCAATCAGCCCCAGCATTTT
abundance: NA; v_gene: TRBV7-8; j_gene: TRBJ1-1; d_gene: TRBD1; CDR3aa: CASRQTRRGKNTEAFF; CDR3nt: TGTGCCAGCAGACAAACTCGCAGGGGGAAGAACACTGAAGCTTTCTTT
abundance: few; v_gene: TRBV30; j_gene: TRBJ2-7; d_gene: NA; CDR3aa: CAWSGPYEQYF; CDR3nt: TGTGCCTGGAGTGGTCCCTACGAGCAGTACTTC
abundance: few; v_gene: TRBV9; j_gene: TRBJ1-1; d_gene: NA; CDR3aa: CASSSRLGVTEAFF; CDR3nt: TGTGCCAGCAGCTCCCGTTTGGGAGTCACTGAAGCTTTCTTT
abundance: few; v_gene: TRBV20-1; j_gene: TRBJ2-3; d_gene: NA; CDR3aa: CSARYRDTDTQYF; CDR3nt: TGCAGTGCTCGTTACAGGGACACAGATACGCAGTATTTT
abundance: NA; v_gene: TRBV28; j_gene: TRBJ2-7; d_gene: NA; CDR3aa: CASRVLDEQYF; CDR3nt: TGTGCCAGCAGGGTCTTGGACGAGCAGTACTTC
abundance: NA; v_gene: TRBV20-1; j_gene: TRBJ1-2; d_gene: TRBD1; CDR3aa: CSARGRTGLNYGYTF; CDR3nt: TGCAGTGCTAGAGGAAGGACAGGTCTTAACTATGGCTACACCTTC
abundance: NA; v_gene: TRBV7-2; j_gene: TRBJ2-3; d_gene: NA; CDR3aa: CASSLKEYPQYF; CDR3nt: TGTGCCAGCAGCTTAAAGGAGTACCCCCAGTATTTT
abundance: NA; v_gene: TRBV20-1; j_gene: TRBJ1-3; d_gene: TRBD1; CDR3aa: CSAKDTYRGAGNTIYF; CDR3nt: TGCAGTGCTAAAGACACGTACAGGGGGGCTGGAAACACCATATATTTT
abundance: NA; v_gene: TRBV10-3; j_gene: TRBJ2-2; d_gene: TRBD2; CDR3aa: CAISESGSGTNTGELFF; CDR3nt: TGTGCCATCAGTGAGTCGGGTAGCGGGACCAACACCGGGGAGCTGTTTTTT
abundance: NA; v_gene: TRBV7-9; j_gene: TRBJ2-7; d_gene: TRBD2; CDR3aa: CASTTFFPSGRINEQYF; CDR3nt: TGTGCCAGCACCACCTTCTTTCCTAGCGGGAGAATCAACGAGCAGTACTTC
abundance: NA; v_gene: TRBV27; j_gene: TRBJ2-5; d_gene: NA; CDR3aa: CASSSRDSNEQYF; CDR3nt: TGTGCCAGCAGCTCTCGGGATAGCAATGAGCAGTACTTC
abundance: NA; v_gene: TRBV10-3; j_gene: TRBJ1-5; d_gene: NA; CDR3aa: CAIRDDYSNQPQHF; CDR3nt: TGTGCCATCAGGGACGACTATAGCAATCAGCCCCAGCATTTT
abundance: NA; v_gene: TRBV29-1; j_gene: TRBJ2-1; d_gene: NA; CDR3aa: CSVEKTGALSDEQFF; CDR3nt: TGCAGCGTTGAAAAAACAGGTGCTTTGTCGGATGAGCAGTTCTTC
abundance: NA; v_gene: TRBV24-1; j_gene: TRBJ2-1; d_gene: NA; CDR3aa: CATSEALENEQFF; CDR3nt: TGTGCCACCAGTGAGGCCCTAGAGAATGAGCAGTTCTTC